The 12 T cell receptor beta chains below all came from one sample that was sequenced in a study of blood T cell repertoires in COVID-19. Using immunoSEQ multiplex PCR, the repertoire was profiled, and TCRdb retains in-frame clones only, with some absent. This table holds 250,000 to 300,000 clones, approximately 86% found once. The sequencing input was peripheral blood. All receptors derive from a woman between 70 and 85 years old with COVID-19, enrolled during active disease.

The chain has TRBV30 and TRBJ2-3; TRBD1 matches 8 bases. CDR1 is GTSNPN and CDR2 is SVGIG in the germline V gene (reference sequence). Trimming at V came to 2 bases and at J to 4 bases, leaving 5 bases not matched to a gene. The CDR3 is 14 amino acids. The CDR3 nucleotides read TGTGCCTGGAGTAGGGGACAGGAGGCAGATACGCAGTATTTT. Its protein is CAWSRGQEADTQYF.

This chain's CDR3 is CSVGDRGETQYF. For the CDR3, the DNA is TGCAGCGTTGGCGACAGGGGTGAGACCCAGTACTTC. The genes are TRBV29-1 and TRBJ2-5, with 8 nucleotides matching TRBD1. J lost 5 bases, V lost 4 bases, and 3 bases had no gene match. The CDR3 length is 12 residues. Looked up from germline, CDR1 is SQVTM and CDR2 is ANQGSEA. Using reference TRBV29-1 and TRBJ2-5 for the parts outside the CDR3, the full variable domain is SAVISQKPSRDICQRGTSLTIQCQVDSQVTMMFWYRQQPGQSLTLIATANQGSEATYESGFVIDKFPISRPNLTFSTLTVSNMSPEDSSIYLCSVGDRGETQYFGPGTRLLVL.

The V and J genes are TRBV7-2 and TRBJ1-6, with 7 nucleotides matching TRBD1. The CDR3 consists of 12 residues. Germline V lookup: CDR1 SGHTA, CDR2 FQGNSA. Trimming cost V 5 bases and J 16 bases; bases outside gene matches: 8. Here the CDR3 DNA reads TGTGCCAGCAGCACCCCGGGACAGCGTCTCCACTTT. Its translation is CASSTPGQRLHF.

The CDR3 protein is CASSYSNTGINEAFF. The CDR3 coding sequence is TGTGCCAGCAGTTACTCGAATACAGGGATAAATGAAGCTTTCTTT. The chain has TRBV6-5 and TRBJ1-1; TRBD1 is a possible D gene (6 bases). The V end lost 0 bases, the J end lost 7 bases, and 15 bases lay between the germline ends. This CDR3 is built from 15 residues. Germline V gene sequence: CDR1 MNHEY, CDR2 SVGAGI.

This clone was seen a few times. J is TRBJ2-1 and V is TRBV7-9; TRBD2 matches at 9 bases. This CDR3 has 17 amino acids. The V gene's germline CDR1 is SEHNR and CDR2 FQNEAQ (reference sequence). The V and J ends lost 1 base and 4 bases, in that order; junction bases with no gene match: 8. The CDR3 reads CASSLGASGTRYNEQFF. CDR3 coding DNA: TGTGCCAGCAGCTTAGGGGCTAGCGGGACCCGTTACAATGAGCAGTTCTTC.

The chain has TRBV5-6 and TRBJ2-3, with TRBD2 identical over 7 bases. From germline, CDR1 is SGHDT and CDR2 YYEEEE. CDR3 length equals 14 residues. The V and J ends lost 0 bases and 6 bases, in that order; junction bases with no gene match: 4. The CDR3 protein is CASSLELARDTQYF. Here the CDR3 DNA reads TGTGCCAGCAGCTTGGAACTAGCGCGCGATACGCAGTATTTT.

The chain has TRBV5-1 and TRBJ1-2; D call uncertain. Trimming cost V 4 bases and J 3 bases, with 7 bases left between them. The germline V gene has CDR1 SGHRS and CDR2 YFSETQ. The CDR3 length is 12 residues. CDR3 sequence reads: CASSLGDYGYTF. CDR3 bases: TGCGCCAGCAGCCTCGGGGACTATGGCTACACCTTC.

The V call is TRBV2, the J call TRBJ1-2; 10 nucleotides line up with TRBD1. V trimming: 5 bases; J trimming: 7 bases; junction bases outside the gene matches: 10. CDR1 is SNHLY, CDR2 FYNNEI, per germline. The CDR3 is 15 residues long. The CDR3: CASSSTPDRGGGYTF. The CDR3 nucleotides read TGTGCCAGCAGTTCTACTCCGGACAGGGGGGGTGGCTACACCTTC.

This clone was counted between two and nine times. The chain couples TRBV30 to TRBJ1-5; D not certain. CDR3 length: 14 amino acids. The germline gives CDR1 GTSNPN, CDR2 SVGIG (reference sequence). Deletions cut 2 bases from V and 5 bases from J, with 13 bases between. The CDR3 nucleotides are TGTGCCTGGAGTCCTTGGGGAGGCTATCAGCCCCAGCATTTT. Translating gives CAWSPWGGYQPQHF.

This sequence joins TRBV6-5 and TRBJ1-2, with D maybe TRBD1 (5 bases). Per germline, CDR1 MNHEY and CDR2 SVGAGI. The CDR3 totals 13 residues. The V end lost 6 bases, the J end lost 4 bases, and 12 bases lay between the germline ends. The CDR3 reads CASSAGSLYGYTF. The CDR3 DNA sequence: TGTGCCAGCAGCGCAGGGTCCCTCTATGGCTACACCTTC.

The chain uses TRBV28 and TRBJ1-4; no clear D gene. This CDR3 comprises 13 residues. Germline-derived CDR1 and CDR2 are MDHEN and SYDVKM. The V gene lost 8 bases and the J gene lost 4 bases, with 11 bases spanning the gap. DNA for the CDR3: TGTGCCAGCCGCCGGGGTTTTAATGAAAAACTGTTTTTT. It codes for CASRRGFNEKLFF.

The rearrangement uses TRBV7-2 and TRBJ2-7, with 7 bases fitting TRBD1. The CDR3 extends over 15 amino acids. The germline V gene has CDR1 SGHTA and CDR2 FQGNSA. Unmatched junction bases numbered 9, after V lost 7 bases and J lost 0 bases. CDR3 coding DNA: TGTGCCAGCACTCTAACTCCAGGGGGCTCCTACGAGCAGTACTTC. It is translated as CASTLTPGGSYEQYF.